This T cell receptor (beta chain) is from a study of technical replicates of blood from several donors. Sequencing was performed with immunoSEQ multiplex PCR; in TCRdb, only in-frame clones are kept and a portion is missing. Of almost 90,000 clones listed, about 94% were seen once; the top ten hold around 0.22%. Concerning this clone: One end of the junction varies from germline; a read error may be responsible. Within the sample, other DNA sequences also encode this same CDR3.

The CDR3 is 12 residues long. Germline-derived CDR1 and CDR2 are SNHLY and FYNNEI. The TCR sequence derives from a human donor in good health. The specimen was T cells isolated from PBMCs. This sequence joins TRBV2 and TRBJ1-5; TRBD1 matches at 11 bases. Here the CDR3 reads CASGTGGQLQHF. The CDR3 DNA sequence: TGTGCCAGCGGGACAGGGGGGCAGCTCCAGCATTTT. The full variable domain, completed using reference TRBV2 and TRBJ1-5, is EPEVTQTPSHQVTQMGQEVILRCVPISNHLYFYWYRQILGQKVEFLVSFYNNEISEKSEIFDDQFSVERPDGSNFTLKIRSTKLEDSAMYFCASGTGGQLQHFGDGTRLSIL.